The T cell receptor beta chain described here comes from a study of blood T cell repertoires in COVID-19. Study in general: The United States, Italy and Spain supplied acute and convalescent COVID-19 samples. In each case, the material was cDNA or gDNA derived from T cells, B-cell-depleted T cells, or PBMCs.

Study processing details: From reference gene primer amplification, estimates of nucleated cell counts were derived. Sequencing was performed with immunoSEQ multiplex PCR; in TCRdb, only in-frame clones are kept and a portion is missing. V and J calls and clone size are copied from that table; D and trimming were computed from the DNA. Found here are 29,000 or so clones, 60% to 80% of them singletons; the top ten hold 7% to 8.5%. Trimming at V came to 1 base and at J to 0 bases, leaving 9 bases not matched to a gene. The CDR3 is made up of 18 amino acids. Germline assignment: CDR1 SGHTA and CDR2 FQGNSA.

This receptor was taken from a woman aged 65 to 85 with active or convalescent COVID-19. Sequencing was carried out using peripheral blood. The genes are TRBV7-2 and TRBJ2-5, with 9 bases identical to TRBD2. In DNA form, the CDR3 reads TGTGCCAGCAGCTTAGATCTAGCGGGGCGACCGTACCAAGAGACCCAGTACTTC. Amino acids: CASSLDLAGRPYQETQYF.